This T cell receptor beta chain was documented in a study of CD8 T cells in ankylosing spondylitis. Study-wide results and limits: There was reportedly significant enrichment of clones that were disease-linked in matched ankylosing spondylitis synovial fluid. In synovial fluid and blood from reactive arthritis, some motif variants were previously reported. As for the disease-linked clones, they showed a CD8+ phenotype and occurred at relatively low frequencies in peripheral blood. Blood of patients with ankylosing spondylitis appeared to be characterized by a TCR beta motif of eight or nine highly homologous variants.

Trimming removed 5 bases from V and 6 bases from J; junction bases left unmatched: 9. In germline, CDR1 is SGHNT, CDR2 YENEEA. The CDR3 totals 16 residues. Each TCR beta library was made by quantitative 5'-RACE that incorporated molecular barcodes. MiXCR was run by TCRdb on the 5' RACE reads, yielding one entry per CDR3 protein. The sample gives a few hundred thousand distinct CDR3 sequences, less than 9.5% of which show up once; roughly 14% is in the top ten. This clonotype was seen more than once but under ten times. Antigen unknown. What was sequenced was blood, either unsorted or a sorted T cell fraction (not recorded which). The chain employs TRBV11-3 and TRBJ2-1, with 11 bases matching TRBD2. The clonotype originates from a male donor with ankylosing spondylitis. In nucleotides, the CDR3 is TGTGCCAGCAGCCGAAGGACTAGCGGGTCCCTCAATGAGCAGTTCTTC. Its protein is CASSRRTSGSLNEQFF.